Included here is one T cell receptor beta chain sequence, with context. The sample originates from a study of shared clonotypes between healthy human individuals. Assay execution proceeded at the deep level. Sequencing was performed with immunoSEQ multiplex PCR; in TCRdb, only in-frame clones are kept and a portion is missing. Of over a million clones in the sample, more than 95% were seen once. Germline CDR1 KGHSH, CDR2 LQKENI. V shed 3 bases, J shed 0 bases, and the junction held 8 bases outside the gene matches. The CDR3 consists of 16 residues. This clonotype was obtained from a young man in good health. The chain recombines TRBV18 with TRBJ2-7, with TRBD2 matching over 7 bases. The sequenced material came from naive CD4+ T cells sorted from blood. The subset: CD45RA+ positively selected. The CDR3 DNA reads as TGTGCCAGCTCACCTTTGGCTAGCGGAAACTCCTACGAGCAGTACTTC. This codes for CASSPLASGNSYEQYF.